This TCR beta chain is from a study of blood T cell repertoires in COVID-19. Study context: Material from acute and convalescent COVID-19 was sourced from the United States, Italy and Spain.

V lost 1 base to trimming and J lost 12 bases; unmatched junction nucleotides: 9. The CDR3 totals 15 residues. Germline V CDR1 and CDR2: SGHVS, FQNEAQ. TCRdb's table, derived via immunoSEQ multiplex PCR, lists solely in-frame clones and lacks some. Among approximately 160,000 clones, about 88% were seen once, and the ten largest hold about 7.7%. This receptor was identified in a man in his fifties or sixties who had recovered from COVID-19. The genes are TRBV7-8 and TRBJ2-1, with TRBD2 identical over 10 bases. The sequenced material came from PBMCs or T cells enriched from blood (not recorded which). The CDR3 loop is CASSLDASGGMGQFF. DNA for the CDR3: TGTGCCAGCAGCTTAGACGCTAGCGGGGGCATGGGGCAGTTCTTC.